This is a list of T cell receptor beta chains from one sample in a study of radiation and T cells in renal cell carcinoma. Data came from immunoSEQ multiplex PCR; TCRdb stores just in-frame clones and leaves some out. The sample carries roughly 100,000 clones, 80% to 90% recorded once. The sample consisted of blood, taken from a patient whose treatment included radiotherapy and nephrectomy. The receptors here all came from a man aged 50-59 years with renal cell carcinoma. The CDR3 runs from the conserved cysteine through the conserved F or W. D genes are given only for firm matches. Clone size is given for some rows only: seen once, a few or many times, or a class if the clone is expanded.

j_call: TRBJ2-5; v_call: TRBV19; d_call: TRBD2; clone_size: -; cdr3_length: 14; cdr3_nt: TGTGCCAGTATGGGGGCAGCGGGGGGTGAGACCCAGTACTTC; cdr3_aa: CASMGAAGGETQYF
j_call: TRBJ1-3; v_call: TRBV4-1; d_call: -; clone_size: few; cdr3_length: 13; cdr3_nt: TGCGCCAGCAGCCAAGGGACTGGAAACACCATATATTTT; cdr3_aa: CASSQGTGNTIYF
j_call: TRBJ2-1; v_call: TRBV19; d_call: -; clone_size: -; cdr3_length: 13; cdr3_nt: TGTGCCAGTAGTCCCGGGAACTACAATGAGCAGTTCTTC; cdr3_aa: CASSPGNYNEQFF
j_call: TRBJ2-2; v_call: TRBV10-3; d_call: -; clone_size: once; cdr3_length: 15; cdr3_nt: TGTGCCATCAGTGATCGAGGACCGGACACCGGGGAGCTGTTTTTT; cdr3_aa: CAISDRGPDTGELFF
j_call: TRBJ2-3; v_call: TRBV2; d_call: TRBD2; clone_size: -; cdr3_length: 15; cdr3_nt: TGTGCCAGCAGTGAAAGCGGGGGGGGCACAGATACGCAGTATTTT; cdr3_aa: CASSESGGGTDTQYF
j_call: TRBJ1-5; v_call: TRBV7-9; d_call: -; clone_size: -; cdr3_length: 13; cdr3_nt: TGTGCCAGCAGCTCTCAAGAGGGACAGCCCCAGCATTTT; cdr3_aa: CASSSQEGQPQHF
j_call: TRBJ1-1; v_call: TRBV7-2; d_call: -; clone_size: few; cdr3_length: 13; cdr3_nt: TGTGCCAGCAGCTTTAACGACAATAATGAAGCTTTCTTT; cdr3_aa: CASSFNDNNEAFF
j_call: TRBJ2-1; v_call: TRBV2; d_call: TRBD2; clone_size: once; cdr3_length: 13; cdr3_nt: TGTGCCAGCAGCGGACTAGCGGGAGGTAGGGAGTTCTTC; cdr3_aa: CASSGLAGGREFF
j_call: TRBJ2-3; v_call: TRBV30; d_call: -; clone_size: once; cdr3_length: 13; cdr3_nt: TGTGCCTGGAGTGGCCAGGGTGAGGATACGCAGTATTTT; cdr3_aa: CAWSGQGEDTQYF
j_call: TRBJ2-5; v_call: TRBV7-8; d_call: -; clone_size: -; cdr3_length: 15; cdr3_nt: TGTGCCAGCAGCTCAACTTGGGATGGGACTGGGACCCAGTACTTC; cdr3_aa: CASSSTWDGTGTQYF
j_call: TRBJ1-4; v_call: TRBV18; d_call: -; clone_size: -; cdr3_length: 15; cdr3_nt: TGTGCCAGCTCTCGGGACATCGCAACTAATGAAAAACTGTTTTTT; cdr3_aa: CASSRDIATNEKLFF
j_call: TRBJ2-1; v_call: TRBV30; d_call: -; clone_size: -; cdr3_length: 14; cdr3_nt: TGTGCCTGGAGTGTTTGGACGGGATACAATGAGCAGTTCTTC; cdr3_aa: CAWSVWTGYNEQFF
j_call: TRBJ1-1; v_call: TRBV9; d_call: TRBD1; clone_size: -; cdr3_length: 15; cdr3_nt: TGTGCCAGCAGCTTGGGGGGGACAGGCGACACTGAAGCTTTCTTT; cdr3_aa: CASSLGGTGDTEAFF
j_call: TRBJ2-3; v_call: TRBV7-9; d_call: -; clone_size: -; cdr3_length: 13; cdr3_nt: TGTGCCAGCAGCTTGACAAGGGAGGATACGCAGTATTTT; cdr3_aa: CASSLTREDTQYF
j_call: TRBJ1-2; v_call: TRBV9; d_call: -; clone_size: -; cdr3_length: 14; cdr3_nt: TGTGCCAGCAGCGTAGCCTCGGACAGCTATGGCTACACCTTC; cdr3_aa: CASSVASDSYGYTF
j_call: TRBJ2-2; v_call: TRBV4-3; d_call: -; clone_size: -; cdr3_length: 18; cdr3_nt: TGCGCCAGCAGCCACCGGGACTTCCGAATCGAGAACACCGGGGAGCTGTTTTTT; cdr3_aa: CASSHRDFRIENTGELFF
j_call: TRBJ1-2; v_call: TRBV5-5; d_call: -; clone_size: -; cdr3_length: 14; cdr3_nt: TGTGCCAGCAGCTTAGGGTGGGAGGACTATGGCTACACCTTC; cdr3_aa: CASSLGWEDYGYTF
j_call: TRBJ2-1; v_call: TRBV27; d_call: -; clone_size: -; cdr3_length: 14; cdr3_nt: TGTGCCAGCCGGGCAGGGCAGAGTAACAATGAGCAGTTCTTC; cdr3_aa: CASRAGQSNNEQFF
j_call: TRBJ1-5; v_call: TRBV7-9; d_call: -; clone_size: once; cdr3_length: 12; cdr3_nt: TGTGCCAGCAGCCAACCACTTTCGCCCCAGCATTTT; cdr3_aa: CASSQPLSPQHF
j_call: TRBJ1-2; v_call: TRBV5-8; d_call: -; clone_size: -; cdr3_length: 15; cdr3_nt: TGTGCCAGCAGCTTGGCCAGCGGCAGTTACTATGGCTACACCTTC; cdr3_aa: CASSLASGSYYGYTF
j_call: TRBJ1-5; v_call: TRBV5-1; d_call: TRBD1; clone_size: -; cdr3_length: 13; cdr3_nt: TGCGCCAGCAGCACGGGACAGAATCAGCCCCAGCATTTT; cdr3_aa: CASSTGQNQPQHF
j_call: TRBJ2-1; v_call: TRBV9; d_call: TRBD1; clone_size: -; cdr3_length: 14; cdr3_nt: TGTGCCAGCCAGGGGGGACAGGGGAACAATGAGCAGTTCTTC; cdr3_aa: CASQGGQGNNEQFF
j_call: TRBJ2-5; v_call: TRBV7-9; d_call: -; clone_size: once; cdr3_length: 14; cdr3_nt: TGTGCCAGCAGCCTCCTAGGGAGCCAAGAGACCCAGTACTTC; cdr3_aa: CASSLLGSQETQYF
j_call: TRBJ2-1; v_call: TRBV30; d_call: -; clone_size: -; cdr3_length: 13; cdr3_nt: TGTGCCTGGAGTTTTGGCTCCTACAATGAGCAGTTCTTC; cdr3_aa: CAWSFGSYNEQFF
j_call: TRBJ1-3; v_call: TRBV5-5; d_call: -; clone_size: -; cdr3_length: 15; cdr3_nt: TGTGCCAGCAGCCTCAGGGAAGCCTCTGGAAACACCATATATTTT; cdr3_aa: CASSLREASGNTIYF
j_call: TRBJ2-7; v_call: TRBV7-9; d_call: -; clone_size: -; cdr3_length: 11; cdr3_nt: TGTGCCAGCAGCTCGCTGGGGGTGCAGTACTTC; cdr3_aa: CASSSLGVQYF
j_call: TRBJ1-4; v_call: TRBV7-8; d_call: TRBD1; clone_size: -; cdr3_length: 14; cdr3_nt: TGTGCCAGCAGCCGAGCTGACAGGGGGCGTAAACTGTTTTTT; cdr3_aa: CASSRADRGRKLFF
j_call: TRBJ2-5; v_call: TRBV11-2; d_call: -; clone_size: -; cdr3_length: 14; cdr3_nt: TGTGCCAGCAGCCCCCGTGTGGGGGCAGAGACCCAGTACTTC; cdr3_aa: CASSPRVGAETQYF
j_call: TRBJ2-5; v_call: TRBV11-2; d_call: -; clone_size: -; cdr3_length: 13; cdr3_nt: TGTGCCAGCAGCTTATTTCGGGGGGAGACCCAGTACTTC; cdr3_aa: CASSLFRGETQYF
j_call: TRBJ2-5; v_call: TRBV5-1; d_call: TRBD2; clone_size: -; cdr3_length: 15; cdr3_nt: TGCGCCAGCAGCCTGACTAGCGGGGGCCAAGAGACCCAGTACTTC; cdr3_aa: CASSLTSGGQETQYF
j_call: TRBJ1-3; v_call: TRBV6-5; d_call: TRBD1; clone_size: -; cdr3_length: 15; cdr3_nt: TGTGCCAGCAGTTCCCCACAGGGGACTGGAAACACCATATATTTT; cdr3_aa: CASSSPQGTGNTIYF
j_call: TRBJ2-2; v_call: TRBV5-1; d_call: -; clone_size: -; cdr3_length: 15; cdr3_nt: TGCGCCAGCAGCTTGAACGCCGGGTACACCGGGGAGCTGTTTTTT; cdr3_aa: CASSLNAGYTGELFF
j_call: TRBJ1-3; v_call: TRBV19; d_call: -; clone_size: -; cdr3_length: 17; cdr3_nt: TGTGCCAGTAGTATATCGGGACTAACCCTCTCTGGAAACACCATATATTTT; cdr3_aa: CASSISGLTLSGNTIYF
j_call: TRBJ2-3; v_call: TRBV5-4; d_call: TRBD2; clone_size: once; cdr3_length: 16; cdr3_nt: TGTGCCAGCAGCTCCAGACTAGCGGGAAACACAGATACGCAGTATTTT; cdr3_aa: CASSSRLAGNTDTQYF
j_call: TRBJ1-1; v_call: TRBV5-1; d_call: -; clone_size: -; cdr3_length: 14; cdr3_nt: TGCGCCAGCAGCTTGGATTACGTTAATGGTGAAGCTTTCTTT; cdr3_aa: CASSLDYVNGEAFF
j_call: TRBJ1-5; v_call: TRBV4-2; d_call: TRBD1; clone_size: -; cdr3_length: 17; cdr3_nt: TGTGCCAGCAGCCCCGTTCCGGGACAGGGGGGTCGGCAGCCCCAGCATTTT; cdr3_aa: CASSPVPGQGGRQPQHF
j_call: TRBJ2-1; v_call: TRBV5-4; d_call: -; clone_size: -; cdr3_length: 16; cdr3_nt: TGTGCCAGCAGCTTGGGAGGATCTAGCTCCTACAATGAGCAGTTCTTC; cdr3_aa: CASSLGGSSSYNEQFF
j_call: TRBJ2-3; v_call: TRBV4-3; d_call: -; clone_size: -; cdr3_length: 15; cdr3_nt: TGCGCCAGCAGTTGGGATGGCGGGAGCACAGATACGCAGTATTTT; cdr3_aa: CASSWDGGSTDTQYF
j_call: TRBJ2-1; v_call: TRBV6-6; d_call: -; clone_size: -; cdr3_length: 15; cdr3_nt: TGTGCCAGCAGTTACTCCAGGGTGTCCTACAATGAGCAGTTCTTC; cdr3_aa: CASSYSRVSYNEQFF
j_call: TRBJ1-1; v_call: TRBV5-1; d_call: -; clone_size: -; cdr3_length: 13; cdr3_nt: TGCGCCAGCAGCTTCGCTGAGAACACTGAAGCTTTCTTT; cdr3_aa: CASSFAENTEAFF
j_call: TRBJ2-2; v_call: TRBV19; d_call: TRBD1; clone_size: -; cdr3_length: 15; cdr3_nt: TGTGCCAGTAGTACGACAGGGTTGCACACCGGGGAGCTGTTTTTT; cdr3_aa: CASSTTGLHTGELFF